This T cell receptor beta chain was sequenced in a study of radiotherapy plus CTLA-4 blockade in lung cancer (dated by TCRdb to the late 2010s). About the investigation overall: Among enrolled patients, about 19% had an objective response and roughly 30% reached disease control. Beyond this particular receptor, the publication reports: Early dynamic changes in blood T cell clones, together with increased serum interferon-beta after radiation, were reported as the strongest predictors of response. TCR clones derived from tumors expanded in peripheral blood after treatment with radiotherapy and ipilimumab.

In this study, focal radiation therapy paired with CTLA-4 blockade (ipilimumab) was tested in patients who had chemo-refractory metastatic non-small-cell lung cancer. The library was prepared using the immunoSEQ multiplex PCR assay. TCRdb took this table from immuneACCESS and kept in-frame rearrangements with V and J called. Such tables lack part of the clones; where checked against another copy, unresolved V genes explain under half of the gap, and the rest is unexplained. In all, the sample holds some 110,000 clones, and 81% of those were seen once. The ten largest clones capture approximately 3.5% of the sample. CDR3 length: 15 amino acids, cysteine to phenylalanine. Solely the CDR3 DNA is kept, with 45 bases framed from the first base. V loses 4 bases, J loses 8 bases, and the germline ends lie 18 bases apart. Based on the germline V gene, the CDR1 and CDR2 sequences are MNHNS and SASEGT. On this clone itself: There is no known antigen for this receptor. The record has no base qualities; no much larger clone is one base away.

The sample consisted of peripheral blood, taken from a patient treated with radiotherapy plus ipilimumab. The TCR comes from a human donor with non-small cell lung cancer that progressed on radiotherapy plus ipilimumab. Some clones in this sample may be carry-over from other donors' samples. The sequence links TRBV6-1 to TRBJ2-1; the D gene is unclear. The nucleotide sequence is given as TGTGCCAGCAGTGGTCGGACGACCTGGGTTGATGAGCAGTTCTTC. It is translated as CASSGRTTWVDEQFF.